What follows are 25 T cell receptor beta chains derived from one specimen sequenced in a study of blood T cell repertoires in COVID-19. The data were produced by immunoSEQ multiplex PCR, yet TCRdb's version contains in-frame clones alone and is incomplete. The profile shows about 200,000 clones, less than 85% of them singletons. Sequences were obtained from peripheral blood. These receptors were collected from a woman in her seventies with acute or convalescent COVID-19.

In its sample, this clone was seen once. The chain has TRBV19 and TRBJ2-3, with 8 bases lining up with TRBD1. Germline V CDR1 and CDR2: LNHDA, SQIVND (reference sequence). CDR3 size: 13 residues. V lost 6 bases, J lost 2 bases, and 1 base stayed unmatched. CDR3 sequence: CASRGQATDTQYF. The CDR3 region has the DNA TGTGCCAGTAGGGGACAGGCCACAGATACGCAGTATTTT.

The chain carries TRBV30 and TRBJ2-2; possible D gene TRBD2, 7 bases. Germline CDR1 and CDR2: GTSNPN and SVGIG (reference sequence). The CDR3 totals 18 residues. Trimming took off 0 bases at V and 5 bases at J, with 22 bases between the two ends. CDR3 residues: CAWSVGGGWGARTGELFF. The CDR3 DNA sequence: TGTGCCTGGAGTGTAGGGGGGGGTTGGGGGGCCCGGACCGGGGAGCTGTTTTTT. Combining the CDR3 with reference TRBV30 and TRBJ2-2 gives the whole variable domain SQTIHQWPATLVQPVGSPLSLECTVEGTSNPNLYWYRQAAGRGLQLLFYSVGIGQISSEVPQNLSASRPQDRQFILSSKKLLLSDSGFYLCAWSVGGGWGARTGELFFGEGSRLTVL.

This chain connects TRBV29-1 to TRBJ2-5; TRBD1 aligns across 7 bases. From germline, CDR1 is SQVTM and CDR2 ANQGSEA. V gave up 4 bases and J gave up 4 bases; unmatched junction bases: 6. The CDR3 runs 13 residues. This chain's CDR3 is CSVANTGAETQYF. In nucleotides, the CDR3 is TGCAGCGTTGCCAACACAGGGGCAGAGACCCAGTACTTC.

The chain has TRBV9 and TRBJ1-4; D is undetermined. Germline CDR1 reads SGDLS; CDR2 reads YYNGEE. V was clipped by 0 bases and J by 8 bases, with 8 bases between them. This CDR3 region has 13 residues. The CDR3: CASSVAPGEKLFF. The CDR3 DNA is TGTGCCAGCAGCGTAGCTCCGGGGGAAAAACTGTTTTTT. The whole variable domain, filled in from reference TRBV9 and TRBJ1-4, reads DSGVTQTPKHLITATGQRVTLRCSPRSGDLSVYWYQQSLDQGLQFLIQYYNGEERAKGNILERFSAQQFPDLHSELNLSSLELGDSALYFCASSVAPGEKLFFGSGTQLSVL.

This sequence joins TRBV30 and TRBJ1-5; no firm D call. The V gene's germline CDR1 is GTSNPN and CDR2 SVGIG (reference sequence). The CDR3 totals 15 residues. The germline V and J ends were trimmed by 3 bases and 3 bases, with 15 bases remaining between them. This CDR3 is CAWRMATGYNQPQHF. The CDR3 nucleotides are TGTGCCTGGAGGATGGCTACGGGGTACAATCAGCCCCAGCATTTT.

CDR3 nucleotides: TGTGCCTGGAGTGTACAGGGGTACGAGCAGTACTTC. Translated: CAWSVQGYEQYF. The chain uses TRBV30 and TRBJ2-7; TRBD1 aligns across 7 bases. Germline CDR1 GTSNPN, CDR2 SVGIG (reference sequence). This CDR3 is 12 amino acids long. J gave up 4 bases and V 0 bases, and 0 bases lay outside the gene matches.

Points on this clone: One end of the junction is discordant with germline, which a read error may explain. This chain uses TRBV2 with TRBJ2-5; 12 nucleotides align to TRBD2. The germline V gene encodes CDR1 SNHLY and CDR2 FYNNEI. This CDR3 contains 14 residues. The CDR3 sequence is CASSLAGGYQGGNF. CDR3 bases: TGTGCCAGCAGTCTAGCGGGGGGGTATCAAGGTGGGAACTTC.

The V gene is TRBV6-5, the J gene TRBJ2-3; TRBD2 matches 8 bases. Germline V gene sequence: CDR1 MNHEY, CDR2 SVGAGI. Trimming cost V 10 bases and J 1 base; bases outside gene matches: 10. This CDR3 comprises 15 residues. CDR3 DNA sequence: TGTGCCACCCAATCAGCGGGGGTCGGCACAGATACGCAGTATTTT. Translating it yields CATQSAGVGTDTQYF.

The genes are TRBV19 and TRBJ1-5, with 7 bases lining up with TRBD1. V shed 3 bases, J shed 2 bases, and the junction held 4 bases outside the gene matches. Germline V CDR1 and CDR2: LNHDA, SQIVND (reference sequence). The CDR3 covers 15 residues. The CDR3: CASSITGVGNQPQHF. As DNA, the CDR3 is TGTGCCAGTAGTATTACAGGGGTTGGCAATCAGCCCCAGCATTTT.

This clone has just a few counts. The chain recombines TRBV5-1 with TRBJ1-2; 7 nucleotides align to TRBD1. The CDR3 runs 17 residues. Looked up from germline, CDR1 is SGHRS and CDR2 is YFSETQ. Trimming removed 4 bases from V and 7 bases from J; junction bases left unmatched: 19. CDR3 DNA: TGCGCCAGCAGCCTAACGGGACAGAGTGGTCAGATGGGTGGCTACACCTTC. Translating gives CASSLTGQSGQMGGYTF. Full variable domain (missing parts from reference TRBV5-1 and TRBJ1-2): KAGVTQTPRYLIKTRGQQVTLSCSPISGHRSVSWYQQTPGQGLQFLFEYFSETQRNKGNFPGRFSGRQFSNSRSEMNVSTLELGDSALYLCASSLTGQSGQMGGYTFGSGTRLTVV.

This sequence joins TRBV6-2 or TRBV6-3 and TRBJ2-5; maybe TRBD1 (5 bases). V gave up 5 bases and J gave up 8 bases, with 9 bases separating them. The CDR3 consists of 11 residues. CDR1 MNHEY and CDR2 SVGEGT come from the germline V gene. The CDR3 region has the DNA TGTGCCAGCAGTAAGGACACTACCCAGTACTTC. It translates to CASSKDTTQYF.

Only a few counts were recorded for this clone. This CDR3 reads CASSLWAGNEQFF. The CDR3 DNA is TGCGCCAGCAGCTTGTGGGCGGGGAATGAGCAGTTCTTC. The genes are TRBV5-1 and TRBJ2-1; possible D gene TRBD2, 6 bases. The germline V and J ends were trimmed by 1 base and 7 bases, with 9 bases remaining between them. The length of the CDR3 is 13 residues. Germline V gene lookup returns CDR1 SGHRS and CDR2 YFSETQ.

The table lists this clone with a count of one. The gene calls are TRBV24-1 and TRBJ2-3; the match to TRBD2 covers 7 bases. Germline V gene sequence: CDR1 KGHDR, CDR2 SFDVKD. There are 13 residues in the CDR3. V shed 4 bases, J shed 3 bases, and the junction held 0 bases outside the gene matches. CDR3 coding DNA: TGTGCCACCAGTGAGGGGGGGACAGATACGCAGTATTTT. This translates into CATSEGGTDTQYF.

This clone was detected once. The CDR3 spells CASSSQTGTDLYGYTF. Here the CDR3 DNA reads TGCGCCAGCAGCAGCCAGACCGGGACAGACTTATATGGCTACACCTTC. V is TRBV5-1 and J is TRBJ1-2; TRBD1 matches at 7 bases. The CDR3 spans 16 residues. V was clipped by 4 bases and J by 5 bases; unmatched bases: 14. Per germline, CDR1 SGHRS and CDR2 YFSETQ.

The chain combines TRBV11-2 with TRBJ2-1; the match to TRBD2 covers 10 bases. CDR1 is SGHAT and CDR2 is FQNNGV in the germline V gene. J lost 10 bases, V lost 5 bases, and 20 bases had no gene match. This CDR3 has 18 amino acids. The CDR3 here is CASSRTLTPLAGDREQFF. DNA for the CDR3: TGTGCCAGCAGCCGCACCCTAACACCCCTAGCGGGGGATAGGGAGCAGTTCTTC.

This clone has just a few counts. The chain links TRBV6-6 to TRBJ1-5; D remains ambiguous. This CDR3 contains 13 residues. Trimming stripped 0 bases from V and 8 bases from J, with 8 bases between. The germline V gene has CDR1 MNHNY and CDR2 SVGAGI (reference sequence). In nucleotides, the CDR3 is TGTGCCAGCAGTTACTCCCAGGTAGAGCCCCAGCATTTT. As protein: CASSYSQVEPQHF.

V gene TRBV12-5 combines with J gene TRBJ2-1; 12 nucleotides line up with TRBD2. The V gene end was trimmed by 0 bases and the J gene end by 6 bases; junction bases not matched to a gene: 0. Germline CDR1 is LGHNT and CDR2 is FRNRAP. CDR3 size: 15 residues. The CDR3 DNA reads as TGTGCTAGTGGTTTGGTACTAGCGGGGGGCAATGAGCAGTTCTTC. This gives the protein CASGLVLAGGNEQFF.

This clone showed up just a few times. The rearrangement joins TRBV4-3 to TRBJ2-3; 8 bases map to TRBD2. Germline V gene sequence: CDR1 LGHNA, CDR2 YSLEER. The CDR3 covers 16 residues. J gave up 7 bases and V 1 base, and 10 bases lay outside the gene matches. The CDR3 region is CASSQVRAGVSNTQYF. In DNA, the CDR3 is TGCGCCAGCAGCCAAGTACGAGCGGGGGTGAGTAATACGCAGTATTTT.

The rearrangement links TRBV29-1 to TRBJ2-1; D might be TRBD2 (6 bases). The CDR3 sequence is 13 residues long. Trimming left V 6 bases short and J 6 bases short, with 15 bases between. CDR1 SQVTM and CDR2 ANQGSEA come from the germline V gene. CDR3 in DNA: TGCAGCGTGTGGGGGGTACTCGCCAATGAGCAGTTCTTC. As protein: CSVWGVLANEQFF.

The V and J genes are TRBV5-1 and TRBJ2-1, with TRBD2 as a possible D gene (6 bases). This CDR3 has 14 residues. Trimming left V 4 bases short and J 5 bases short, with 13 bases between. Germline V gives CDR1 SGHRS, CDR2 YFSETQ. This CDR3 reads CASSPGTLNNEQFF. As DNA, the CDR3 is TGCGCCAGCAGCCCCGGGACTCTGAACAATGAGCAGTTCTTC.

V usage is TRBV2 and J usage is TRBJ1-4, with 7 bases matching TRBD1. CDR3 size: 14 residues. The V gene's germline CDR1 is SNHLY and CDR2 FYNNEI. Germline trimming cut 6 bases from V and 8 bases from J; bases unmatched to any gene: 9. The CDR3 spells CASSSQGFGEKLFF. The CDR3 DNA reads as TGTGCCAGCAGCTCACAGGGGTTCGGCGAAAAACTGTTTTTT.

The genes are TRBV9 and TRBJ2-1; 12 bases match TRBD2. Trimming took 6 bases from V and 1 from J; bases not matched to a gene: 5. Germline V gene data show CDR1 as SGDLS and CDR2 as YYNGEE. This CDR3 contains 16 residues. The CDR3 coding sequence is TGTGCCAGCAACCCTAGCGGGGGGGCTTCCTACAATGAGCAGTTCTTC. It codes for CASNPSGGASYNEQFF.

CDR3: CASSPLGQGRHNQPQHF. CDR3 bases: TGTGCCAGCAGTCCCTTAGGACAGGGGAGGCACAATCAGCCCCAGCATTTT. The V gene is TRBV6-2 or TRBV6-3, the J gene TRBJ1-5; 9 bases match TRBD1. Germline CDR1 and CDR2: MNHEY and SVGEGT. V was clipped by 5 bases and J by 3 bases; unmatched bases: 11. This CDR3 has 17 residues.

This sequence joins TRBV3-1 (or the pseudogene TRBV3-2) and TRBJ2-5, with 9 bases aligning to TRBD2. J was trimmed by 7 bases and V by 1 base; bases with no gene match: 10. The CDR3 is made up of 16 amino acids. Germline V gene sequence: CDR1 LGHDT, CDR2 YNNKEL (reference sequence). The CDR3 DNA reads TGTGCCAGCAGCCAAGCGGGGCTAGCGGGGCCCGGGACCCAGTACTTC. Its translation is CASSQAGLAGPGTQYF.

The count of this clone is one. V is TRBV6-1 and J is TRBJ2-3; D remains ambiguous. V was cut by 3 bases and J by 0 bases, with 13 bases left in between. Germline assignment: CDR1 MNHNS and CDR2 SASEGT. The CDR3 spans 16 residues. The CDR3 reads CASSEPQASSTDTQYF. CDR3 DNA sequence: TGTGCCAGCAGTGAGCCGCAGGCAAGCAGCACAGATACGCAGTATTTT.